The next 25 T cell receptor beta chains were all read from a single sample in a study of low-dose radiotherapy and immunotherapy resistance in tumors. TRAV- and TRBV-specific primers were used for first-strand cDNA, which covered alpha and beta chains. The authors amplified TCRs for roughly 20 PCR cycles with a constant-region primer and a V-primer adapter. TCRdb independently ran MiXCR on the reads; one entry per CDR3 protein. The top ten hold 9.5% to 13% of the sample, which has approximately 45,000 distinct CDR3 sequences, less than 30% seen once. Time point described: after trial treatment. Treatment in this sample: LDRT plus nivolumab, ipilimumab, low-dose cyclophosphamide and aspirin (RACIN trial). Specimen: PBMCs, collected after low-dose radiotherapy plus immunotherapy. These TCRs come from a male donor with prostate cancer.

This clonotype was recorded at least ten times. This chain joins TRBV15 and TRBJ2-1; possible D gene TRBD2, 6 bases. V gave up 0 bases and J gave up 5 bases, with 8 bases separating them. There are 14 residues in the CDR3. Germline CDR1 is LNHNV and CDR2 is YYDKDF (reference sequence). The CDR3 DNA sequence: TGTGCCACCAGCAGAGATGGGGGGAACAATGAGCAGTTCTTC. It translates to CATSRDGGNNEQFF.

Of note for this clonotype: A far larger clone is just one base off, so this is likely a read error. This chain joins TRBV7-2 and TRBJ2-7; D is undetermined. Germline assignment: CDR1 SGHTA and CDR2 FQGNSA. This CDR3 contains 14 residues. Trimming cost V 1 base and J 3 bases, with 10 bases left between them. CDR3 nucleotide sequence: TGTGCCAGCAGCTTAGTTGCAAGGCACTACGAGCAGTACTTC. It is translated as CASSLVARHYEQYF.

This clonotype was counted many times. Here the CDR3 DNA reads TGCGCCAGCAGCGTGGGACAGGGGGACGAAAAACTGTTTTTT. It encodes CASSVGQGDEKLFF. The rearrangement joins TRBV5-1 to TRBJ1-4; 11 bases match TRBD1. In germline, CDR1 is SGHRS, CDR2 YFSETQ. The CDR3 sequence is 14 residues long. V gave up 4 bases and J gave up 8 bases; unmatched junction bases: 4.

This clonotype was seen many times. The CDR3 reads CASSAGTSAYNEQFF. CDR3 in DNA: TGTGCCAGCAGCGCAGGGACTAGCGCCTACAATGAGCAGTTCTTC. The chain has TRBV28 and TRBJ2-1; 10 positions agree with TRBD2. This CDR3 comprises 15 residues. Per germline, CDR1 MDHEN and CDR2 SYDVKM. J lost 2 bases, V lost 6 bases, and 4 bases had no gene match. The full variable domain, in which reference TRBV28 and TRBJ2-1 provide the parts outside the CDR3, is DVKVTQSSRYLVKRTGEKVFLECVQDMDHENMFWYRQDPGLGLRLIYFSYDVKMKEKGDIPEGYSVSREKKERFSLILESASTNQTSMYLCASSAGTSAYNEQFFGPGTRLTVL.

The genes are TRBV30 and TRBJ1-5; no clear D. The CDR3 has 16 residues. CDR1 GTSNPN and CDR2 SVGIG come from the germline V gene (reference sequence). Trimming removed 0 bases from V and 2 bases from J, with 14 bases in between. Written as DNA, the CDR3 is TGTGCCTGGAGTGTACCGGGCCCGGGTGGCAATCAGCCCCAGCATTTT. It specifies CAWSVPGPGGNQPQHF.

This clonotype came up once. The chain carries TRBV11-2 and TRBJ2-6; TRBD2 aligns across 12 bases. The germline CDR1 and CDR2 sequences are SGHAT and FQNNGV. J gave up 3 bases and V 5 bases, and 5 bases lay outside the gene matches. This CDR3 contains 17 residues. CDR3: CASSVTSGGLGANVLTF. CDR3 nucleotides: TGTGCCAGCAGCGTGACTAGCGGGGGCCTTGGGGCCAACGTCCTGACTTTC.

In DNA form, the CDR3 reads TGTGCCAGCAGCATCAGTAGGGACAGGTTAATAAGCTCCTACAATGAGCAGTTCTTC. Translated: CASSISRDRLISSYNEQFF. The chain combines TRBV11-2 with TRBJ2-1; 8 nucleotides agree with TRBD1. Germline V gene data show CDR1 as SGHAT and CDR2 as FQNNGV. V dropped 5 bases and J dropped 0; count of bases not matched to a gene: 15. This CDR3 region has 19 residues.

This clonotype was found many times. This chain connects TRBV19 to TRBJ1-2, with no clear D. This CDR3 comprises 12 residues. Trimming removed 3 bases at V and 8 bases at J, with 10 bases between. CDR1 LNHDA and CDR2 SQIVND come from the germline V gene (reference sequence). The DNA for the CDR3 is TGTGCCAGTAGTATCGAACAGATGGGCTACACCTTC. It translates to CASSIEQMGYTF.

The chain has TRBV18 and TRBJ1-6; possibly TRBD1 for D (5 bases). Deletions cut 2 bases from V and 7 bases from J, with 12 bases between. Germline CDR1 is KGHSH and CDR2 is LQKENI. This CDR3 has 15 residues. CDR3 DNA sequence: TGTGCCAGCTCACCAGCACAGGTGGGGAATTCACCCCTCCACTTT. It encodes CASSPAQVGNSPLHF. The variable domain in full, with the rest retrieved from reference TRBV18 and TRBJ1-6, is NAGVMQNPRHLVRRRGQEARLRCSPMKGHSHVYWYRQLPEEGLKFMVYLQKENIIDESGMPKERFSAEFPKEGPSILRIQQVVRGDSAAYFCASSPAQVGNSPLHFGNGTRLTVT.

The chain recombines TRBV6-1 with TRBJ2-4; D is possibly TRBD1 or TRBD2 (6 bases each). Germline CDR1 MNHNS, CDR2 SASEGT. Between the trimmed V and J ends, which lost 8 bases and 1 base, there was a span of 15 bases. The CDR3 contains 15 residues. This chain's CDR3 is CASHPSGAAKNIQYF. In nucleotides, the CDR3 is TGTGCCAGCCATCCGTCGGGGGCTGCCAAAAACATTCAGTACTTC.

The gene calls are TRBV29-1 and TRBJ2-4; 7 nucleotides match TRBD1. Losses at the gene ends were 4 bases for V and 3 bases for J; bases not matched to a gene: 6. In germline, CDR1 is SQVTM, CDR2 ANQGSEA. CDR3 size: 14 residues. The CDR3 coding sequence is TGCAGCGTTGGGGTGACAGGGCGCAAAAACATTCAGTACTTC. Translation gives CSVGVTGRKNIQYF.

The sample holds many counts of this clonotype. The genes are TRBV7-2 and TRBJ2-3; TRBD2 agrees at 9 bases. Losses at the gene ends were 5 bases for V and 6 bases for J; bases not matched to a gene: 12. In germline, CDR1 is SGHTA, CDR2 FQGNSA. The CDR3 has 16 amino acids. CDR3 DNA sequence: TGTGCCAGCAGCCCCGAACCGACTAGCGGAAAGGATACGCAGTATTTT. This translates into CASSPEPTSGKDTQYF. Full variable domain (remainder filled in from reference TRBV7-2 and TRBJ2-3): GAGVSQSPSNKVTEKGKDVELRCDPISGHTALYWYRQSLGQGLEFLIYFQGNSAPDKSGLPSDRFSAERTGGSVSTLTIQRTQQEDSAVYLCASSPEPTSGKDTQYFGPGTRLTVL.

On this clonotype: A far larger clone is off by one base, so a read error is likely. The V call is TRBV6-1, the J call TRBJ2-2; no reliable D call. The germline V gene has CDR1 MNHNS and CDR2 SASEGT. The CDR3 is made up of 14 amino acids. CDR3: CASSRRPNIGELFF. The CDR3 DNA follows: TGTGCCAGCAGCCGGCGTCCGAACATCGGGGAGCTGTTTTTT.

This clonotype appeared many times. This chain links TRBV7-6 with TRBJ2-6; no definite D call. V was pared by 3 bases and J by 0 bases, with 12 bases between. Germline V lookup: CDR1 SGHVS, CDR2 FNYEAQ. CDR3 size: 17 residues. This CDR3 is CASSFFPDGSGANVLTF. CDR3 in DNA: TGTGCCAGCAGCTTTTTCCCAGACGGCTCTGGGGCCAACGTCCTGACTTTC. Full variable domain (missing parts from reference TRBV7-6 and TRBJ2-6): GAGVSQSPRYKVTKRGQDVALRCDPISGHVSLYWYRQALGQGPEFLTYFNYEAQQDKSGLPNDRFSAERPEGSISTLTIQRTEQRDSAMYRCASSFFPDGSGANVLTFGAGSRLTVL.

In its sample, this clonotype was seen many times. The chain combines TRBV7-3 with TRBJ1-6, with 10 bases fitting TRBD1. This CDR3 contains 17 residues. Unmatched junction bases numbered 9, after V lost 2 bases and J lost 8 bases. Germline V CDR1 and CDR2: SGHTA, FQGTGA. CDR3 loop: CASSLFGTGAVDSPLHF. Written as DNA, the CDR3 is TGTGCCAGCAGCTTATTTGGGACAGGGGCAGTGGATTCACCCCTCCACTTT.

This rearrangement joins TRBV7-8 to TRBJ2-1; 13 positions match TRBD2. The CDR3 contains 21 residues. CDR1 SGHVS and CDR2 FQNEAQ come from the germline V gene. The J segment lost 5 bases and the V segment lost 3 bases, leaving 19 bases of the junction unmatched. CDR3 sequence: CASSFRLAGGLTPASNNEQFF. CDR3 DNA sequence: TGTGCCAGCAGCTTTCGACTAGCGGGGGGCCTTACCCCCGCAAGCAACAATGAGCAGTTCTTC.

This clonotype was picked up many times. CDR3 loop: CASSLGGRTFNYEQYF. For the CDR3, the DNA is TGTGCCAGCAGCCTGGGGGGAAGGACCTTCAACTACGAGCAGTACTTC. This rearrangement joins TRBV3-1 to TRBJ2-7; D may be TRBD2 (6 bases). CDR1 LGHDT and CDR2 YNNKEL come from the germline V gene (reference sequence). The CDR3 has 16 residues. V was shortened by 4 bases and J by 3 bases, with 19 bases between the two germline ends.

This clonotype occurred many times. The gene calls are TRBV24-1 and TRBJ2-2, with D unclear. The CDR3 spans 15 residues. Germline assignment: CDR1 KGHDR and CDR2 SFDVKD. V was pared by 0 bases and J by 3 bases, with 7 bases between. The CDR3 DNA reads TGTGCCACCAGTGATTTGCGGCTTTACACCGGGGAGCTGTTTTTT. It yields the protein CATSDLRLYTGELFF.

Of note for this clonotype: A much larger clonotype is one base distant, so this may be a read error. J is TRBJ2-7 and V is TRBV27; no firm D call. V lost 8 bases and J 2 bases, leaving 16 bases between the germline ends. CDR3 length equals 14 residues. The germline V gene encodes CDR1 MNHEY and CDR2 SMNVEV (reference sequence). In nucleotides, the CDR3 is TGTGCCAGCTGTCCCCGCGGTAAAACCTACGAGCAGTACTTC. Translating it yields CASCPRGKTYEQYF.

Of note for this clonotype: A far larger clone is one base from this, pointing to a likely read error. The gene calls are TRBV5-5 and TRBJ2-7; D is tentatively TRBD1 or TRBD2 (6 bases each). CDR1 is SGHKS, CDR2 YYEKEE, per germline (reference sequence). The CDR3 is 17 residues long. V lost 3 bases to trimming and J lost 7 bases, with 26 bases between them. The CDR3 is CASSSGALAGREDEQYF. The CDR3 coding sequence is TGTGCCAGCAGCTCGGGGGCACTAGCCGGCAGGGAAGATGAGCAGTACTTC.

This clonotype was picked up many times. The chain carries TRBV9 and TRBJ2-2; perhaps TRBD2 as D (7 bases). CDR3 length: 15 residues. Germline V gene sequence: CDR1 SGDLS, CDR2 YYNGEE. Deletions cut 0 bases from V and 5 bases from J, with 11 bases between. The CDR3 is CASSVGGGATGELFF. The DNA for the CDR3 is TGTGCCAGCAGCGTAGGAGGGGGGGCGACCGGGGAGCTGTTTTTT.

This clonotype has at least ten counts. The chain joins TRBV23-1 to TRBJ1-3, with 7 bases identical to TRBD1. TRBV23-1 is designated an ORF whose function remains uncertain. The V gene end was trimmed by 3 bases and the J gene end by 4 bases; junction bases not matched to a gene: 9. The CDR3 has 16 amino acids. CDR3 in DNA: TGCGCCAGCAGTCAGTCGGGGAGGGGGCAAGGAAACACCATATATTTT. It translates to CASSQSGRGQGNTIYF.

This clonotype was counted ten times or more. V and J are TRBV5-4 and TRBJ1-1; no clear D. The CDR3 runs 11 residues. From germline, CDR1 is SGHNT and CDR2 YYREEE (reference sequence). Trimming cost V 5 bases and J 5 bases, with 7 bases left between them. The chain's CDR3 is CASRLETEAFF. CDR3 nucleotide sequence: TGTGCCAGCAGACTTGAGACTGAAGCTTTCTTT.

This clonotype occurred many times. J is TRBJ2-7 and V is TRBV7-2, with TRBD2 matching 10 bases. CDR1 is SGHTA and CDR2 is FQGNSA in the germline V gene. Trimming removed 5 bases from V and 0 bases from J; junction bases left unmatched: 10. This CDR3 region has 17 residues. The chain's CDR3 is CASSPRPGLANSYEQYF. CDR3 nucleotide sequence: TGTGCCAGCAGCCCTAGGCCGGGACTAGCGAACTCCTACGAGCAGTACTTC.

This clonotype has at least ten counts. V and J are TRBV29-1 and TRBJ2-1; 16 bases are shared with TRBD2. V shed 5 bases, J shed 4 bases, and the junction held 8 bases outside the gene matches. The CDR3 totals 17 residues. The germline gives CDR1 SQVTM, CDR2 ANQGSEA. CDR3: CSVQGLAGGRKYNEQFF. CDR3 coding DNA: TGCAGCGTTCAGGGACTAGCGGGAGGGCGGAAGTACAATGAGCAGTTCTTC.